Below, 21 T cell receptor beta chains from the same sample are listed, as sequenced in a study of T cells in Graves' hyperthyroidism and ophthalmopathy. The TCR beta CDR3 regions underwent amplification using RNA transcripts as the source. Primed by the HTBI set, a first-round RT-PCR was run on the TCR CDR3. TCRdb re-called the multiplex PCR reads through MiXCR, storing one row per CDR3 protein. The sample consists of roughly 650,000 distinct CDR3 sequences, 16% of them appearing once. Input material: blood. Receptors were obtained from a woman in her thirties or forties with Graves' ophthalmopathy.

This clonotype appeared many times. The chain couples TRBV6-1 to TRBJ2-7, with D perhaps assigned TRBD1 or TRBD2 (5 bases each). CDR1 is MNHNS and CDR2 is SASEGT in the germline V gene. V lost 3 bases, J lost 4 bases, and 13 bases lay in between. This CDR3 is built from 14 residues. CDR3 coding DNA: TGTGCCAGCAGTGATGGGGGACGGAAGTACGAGCAGTACTTC. This encodes CASSDGGRKYEQYF.

This clonotype occurred a few times. V is TRBV30 and J is TRBJ2-5; D possibly matches TRBD1 or TRBD2 (6 bases each). Germline CDR1 is GTSNPN and CDR2 is SVGIG (reference sequence). The CDR3 extends over 12 amino acids. V dropped 7 bases and J dropped 5 bases, with 14 bases sitting between them. The chain's CDR3 is CAYARGRETQYF. The CDR3 DNA reads as TGTGCCTACGCCCGGGGGCGTGAGACCCAGTACTTC.

This clonotype was seen a few times. The CDR3 is CASSYSLYRVSPLHF. The DNA for the CDR3 is TGTGCCAGCAGTTACTCGTTGTACAGGGTTTCACCCCTCCACTTT. The chain recombines TRBV6-5 with TRBJ1-6; D may be TRBD1 (6 bases). Germline CDR1 reads MNHEY; CDR2 reads SVGAGI. CDR3 length: 15 amino acids. The V gene lost 0 bases and the J gene lost 9 bases, with 12 bases spanning the gap.

This chain joins TRBV7-3 and TRBJ1-3, with D perhaps matching TRBD1 (5 bases). CDR1 is SGHTA, CDR2 FQGTGA, per germline. Between the trimmed V and J ends, which lost 5 bases and 1 base, there was a span of 12 bases. The CDR3 is made up of 15 amino acids. The CDR3 here is CASSQGHLSGNTIYF. CDR3 DNA: TGTGCCAGCAGCCAAGGACATCTTTCTGGAAACACCATATATTTT.

This chain uses TRBV30 with TRBJ2-7; D remains ambiguous. This CDR3 spans 14 amino acids. Trimming removed 0 bases from V and 0 bases from J, with 9 bases in between. The germline V gene encodes CDR1 GTSNPN and CDR2 SVGIG (reference sequence). The CDR3 is CAWSVQPRSYEQYF. The CDR3 coding sequence is TGTGCCTGGAGTGTACAACCGCGCTCCTACGAGCAGTACTTC.

At least ten counts were recorded for this clonotype. V and J are TRBV20-1 and TRBJ2-1, with 13 bases that match TRBD2. The CDR3 is 14 amino acids. With V trimmed by 5 bases and J by 9 bases, 7 bases remained unmatched. Germline-derived CDR1 and CDR2 are DFQATT and SNEGSKA (reference sequence). The CDR3 DNA reads TGCAGTGCTCCGAGGACTAGCGGGGGAACTGAGCAGTTCTTC. It is translated as CSAPRTSGGTEQFF.

This rearrangement joins TRBV29-1 to TRBJ2-2; no clear D gene. V lost 3 bases and J lost 4, with 9 bases in between. The CDR3 extends over 13 amino acids. Per the germline V gene, CDR1 is SQVTM and CDR2 is ANQGSEA. CDR3 sequence reads: CSVDWHSTGELFF. CDR3 sequence (DNA): TGCAGCGTTGATTGGCACTCCACCGGGGAGCTGTTTTTT.

This clonotype came up many times. The chain recombines TRBV28 with TRBJ2-2, with D hard to call. The CDR3 extends over 14 amino acids. Deletions cut 2 bases from V and 4 bases from J, with 8 bases between. Looked up from germline, CDR1 is MDHEN and CDR2 is SYDVKM. The CDR3: CASSLQDLTGELFF. CDR3 sequence (DNA): TGTGCCAGCAGTTTACAGGACCTCACCGGGGAGCTGTTTTTT. Full variable domain (remainder filled in from reference TRBV28 and TRBJ2-2): DVKVTQSSRYLVKRTGEKVFLECVQDMDHENMFWYRQDPGLGLRLIYFSYDVKMKEKGDIPEGYSVSREKKERFSLILESASTNQTSMYLCASSLQDLTGELFFGEGSRLTVL.

This clonotype was seen a handful of times. The J gene is TRBJ2-2, the V gene TRBV7-3, with D uncertain. This CDR3 is built from 16 residues. Germline V gives CDR1 SGHTA, CDR2 FQGTGA. V lost 5 bases and J 4 bases, leaving 17 bases between the germline ends. The CDR3 DNA follows: TGTGCCAGCAGCCCTGGGCTCCAGCGTTTCACCGGGGAGCTGTTTTTT. This sequence encodes CASSPGLQRFTGELFF.

In this sample, this clonotype turned up a few times. The chain carries TRBV4-1 and TRBJ1-6, with no clear D. Trimming cost V 3 bases and J 0 bases, with 12 bases left between them. Germline V CDR1 and CDR2: MGHRA, YSYEKL. The CDR3 consists of 17 residues. The CDR3 loop is CASSQSPGSSYNSPLHF. CDR3 coding DNA: TGCGCCAGCAGCCAGAGCCCGGGGAGCTCCTATAATTCACCCCTCCACTTT.

This clonotype was counted many times. The chain has TRBV6-1 and TRBJ2-1; tentative D call: TRBD2 (5 bases). CDR3 length equals 12 residues. With 7 bases removed from V and 4 bases from J, the gap between germline ends came to 8 bases. CDR1 MNHNS and CDR2 SASEGT come from the germline V gene. CDR3 bases: TGTGCCAGCACCCGGGGATACAATGAGCAGTTCTTC. Protein product: CASTRGYNEQFF.

This clonotype was seen many times. The genes are TRBV2 and TRBJ1-6; 7 bases are a match to TRBD1. Germline V gene data show CDR1 as SNHLY and CDR2 as FYNNEI. The CDR3 runs to 15 residues. Losses at the gene ends were 1 base for V and 6 bases for J; bases not matched to a gene: 3. The CDR3: CASSEGSGGNSPLHF. In DNA form, the CDR3 reads TGTGCCAGCAGTGAAGGGTCAGGGGGTAATTCACCCCTCCACTTT.

At least ten counts were recorded for this clonotype. The chain links TRBV20-1 to TRBJ2-1; no clear D. The germline gives CDR1 DFQATT, CDR2 SNEGSKA (reference sequence). CDR3 length: 10 residues. The V and J ends lost 6 bases and 4 bases respectively, with 4 bases between them. This CDR3 is CSACYNEQFF. The CDR3 DNA reads TGCAGTGCCTGTTACAATGAGCAGTTCTTC.

In its sample, this clonotype was seen many times. An end of the junction differs from the germline gene, which may be a read error. V and J are TRBV18 and TRBJ2-2; no reliable D call. The CDR3 spans 16 residues. The germline CDR1 and CDR2 sequences are KGHSH and LQKENI. CDR3: CASSPPLLENTGELFF. CDR3 nucleotide sequence: TGTGCCAGCTCTCCACCTCTCCTAGAAAACACCGGGGAGCTGTTTTTT.

A few counts support this clonotype. This chain joins TRBV2 and TRBJ1-4; TRBD1 agrees at 7 bases. The CDR3 length is 14 residues. Trimming took 6 bases from V and 7 from J; bases not matched to a gene: 8. CDR1 SNHLY and CDR2 FYNNEI come from the germline V gene. The CDR3 bases are TGTGCCAGCAGGCCGACAGGGCTGGGTGAAAAACTGTTTTTT. Protein product: CASRPTGLGEKLFF.

V gene TRBV20-1 combines with J gene TRBJ1-1, with TRBD1 matching 7 bases. Germline CDR1 and CDR2: DFQATT and SNEGSKA (reference sequence). The CDR3 has 15 amino acids. With 3 bases clipped from V and 0 bases from J, the junction kept 7 bases outside the gene matches. CDR3 nucleotides: TGCAGTGCTAGTCCGGGACAGATCATGAACACTGAAGCTTTCTTT. Amino acid sequence: CSASPGQIMNTEAFF.

This clonotype was seen at least ten times. The genes are TRBV7-3 and TRBJ1-1, with TRBD1 identical over 9 bases. Trimming cost V 2 bases and J 1 base; bases outside gene matches: 2. Germline V gene lookup returns CDR1 SGHTA and CDR2 FQGTGA. The CDR3 is made up of 15 amino acids. The CDR3 DNA sequence: TGTGCCAGCAGCTTATCGGGACAGGGGAACACTGAAGCTTTCTTT. Residues: CASSLSGQGNTEAFF.

This clonotype was picked up many times. This rearrangement joins TRBV30 to TRBJ2-5; no firm D call. V lost 0 bases, J lost 2 bases, and 4 bases lay in between. Germline V CDR1 and CDR2: GTSNPN, SVGIG (reference sequence). This CDR3 spans 12 amino acids. DNA of the CDR3: TGTGCCTGGAGTGTAAGTCAAGAGACCCAGTACTTC. Translation gives CAWSVSQETQYF.

The chain recombines TRBV28 with TRBJ1-1; TRBD1 agrees at 8 bases. V lost 7 bases and J lost 3; bases outside the gene matches: 13. CDR3 length: 16 residues. Germline lookup yields CDR1 MDHEN and CDR2 SYDVKM. CDR3 loop: CASTTTRQGKDTEAFF. The CDR3 bases are TGTGCCAGCACTACTACCCGACAGGGGAAGGACACTGAAGCTTTCTTT.

As concerns this clonotype: A much larger clone lies one base from this, so it may be a read error. J is TRBJ2-3 and V is TRBV6-2 or TRBV6-3, with 12 bases aligning to TRBD2. The germline V gene encodes CDR1 MNHEY and CDR2 SVGEGT. The CDR3 spans 15 residues. The CDR3 DNA reads TGTGCCAGCAGGTTCGGGACTAGCGGGTCAGATGCGCAGTATTTT. It is translated as CASRFGTSGSDAQYF.

This clonotype was picked up many times. This sequence joins TRBV3-1 and TRBJ2-3; D is unclear. This CDR3 has 13 residues. Trimming pared 1 base from V and 6 bases from J, leaving 8 bases between. The germline gives CDR1 LGHDT, CDR2 YNNKEL (reference sequence). The CDR3 here is CASSQVPADTQYF. CDR3 coding DNA: TGTGCCAGCAGCCAAGTACCGGCGGATACGCAGTATTTT.